These T cell receptor beta chains were read from a single sample in a study of graft-versus-host responses after intestinal transplantation. Libraries were prepared by immunoSEQ multiplex PCR; TCRdb keeps only in-frame clonotypes and omits some of them. The top ten hold 0.15% to 0.2% of the sample, which has 95,000 to 130,000 clones, 90% seen once. No cognate antigen is known for these TCRs. The source was unstimulated CD4+ T cells sorted from spleen or lymph node cells, collected before intestinal transplant. Receptors originate from a human donor who received an intestinal transplant. Both conserved end residues are part of each CDR3. The D gene is left open where the match is weak. Some rows mark clone size as missing; the rest say once, few, many or name a class of expanded clone.

CDR3 DNA	CDR3 protein	D gene	clone size	V gene	CDR3 length	J gene
TGTGCCAGTAGTATTCAAGGGGGGACCCAGTACTTC	CASSIQGGTQYF	-	-	TRBV19	12	TRBJ2-5
TGCAGTGCTAGAGGGGCTATGGAGCAGTACTTC	CSARGAMEQYF	-	once	TRBV20-1	11	TRBJ2-7
TGCGCCAGCAGCTTGCGGCAGGGAAGAAACACCGGGGAGCTGTTTTTT	CASSLRQGRNTGELFF	-	-	TRBV5-1	16	TRBJ2-2
TGTGCCAGCAGTTCCACCACAGGGGGCAGTGAAAAACTGTTTTTT	CASSSTTGGSEKLFF	TRBD1	-	TRBV28	15	TRBJ1-4
TGTGCCAGCAGCAAGCCTAGGGGGTACTTC	CASSKPRGYF	-	-	TRBV21-1	10	TRBJ2-7
TGTGCCAGCAGCTTAGGAGGGATCGGCACTGAAGCTTTCTTT	CASSLGGIGTEAFF	-	-	TRBV7-9	14	TRBJ1-1
TGTGCCAGCAGCTTCGGGACAGGGGAATGGGATGAAAAACTGTTTTTT	CASSFGTGEWDEKLFF	TRBD1	-	TRBV7-3	16	TRBJ1-4
TGCAGCGTTGAGGGGGTGGGGACATCCAACTATGGCTACACCTTC	CSVEGVGTSNYGYTF	-	-	TRBV29-1	15	TRBJ1-2
TGCGCCAGCAGCCAGGACAGCTCTAATCAGCCCCAGCATTTT	CASSQDSSNQPQHF	-	-	TRBV4-3	14	TRBJ1-5
TGTGCCAGCAGCCTAACCGGCGGGGGGGATGAGCAGTTCTTC	CASSLTGGGDEQFF	TRBD2	-	TRBV4-2	14	TRBJ2-1
TGTGCCAGCAAACTCTACAGCTTAGATCAGCCCCAGCATTTT	CASKLYSLDQPQHF	-	-	TRBV27	14	TRBJ1-5
TGCGCCAGCAGCCAAGTTGCCACAGCTGAAGCTTTCTTT	CASSQVATAEAFF	-	few	TRBV4-1	13	TRBJ1-1
TGTGCCAGCAGTGAAAGACAGGGGGGCACCGGGGAGCTGTTTTTT	CASSERQGGTGELFF	TRBD1	-	TRBV2	15	TRBJ2-2
TGTGCCAGCAGCTTGGAACACAGGGGTTACAATCAGCCCCAGCATTTT	CASSLEHRGYNQPQHF	TRBD1	-	TRBV5-5	16	TRBJ1-5
TGTGCCTGGAGTGTAGGGTCGTTAAGGGGTGGAAACACCATATATTTT	CAWSVGSLRGGNTIYF	-	-	TRBV30	16	TRBJ1-3
TGTGCCAGTAGCGGGGGGCCCACTGGGGAGCTGTTTTTT	CASSGGPTGELFF	-	-	TRBV19	13	TRBJ2-2
TGTGCCAGCAGAGGATCGGGGGGCGCAGTGAACACTGAAGCTTTCTTT	CASRGSGGAVNTEAFF	-	-	TRBV5-4	16	TRBJ1-1
TGTGCCTGGATAATCGTCAGGGGGAAGAACACTGAAGCTTTCTTT	CAWIIVRGKNTEAFF	TRBD1	-	TRBV30	15	TRBJ1-1
TGTGCCAGCAGCCCAGGGGCAGGTGCTAACTATGACTACACCTTC	CASSPGAGANYDYTF	-	-	TRBV7-2	15	TRBJ1-2
TGTGCCAGTAGTGCCTCTGCGGAATACGAGCAGTACTTC	CASSASAEYEQYF	-	-	TRBV19	13	TRBJ2-7
TGCGCCAGCCATCGAACTGGAGGAAAGGCCTACAATGAGCAGTTCTTC	CASHRTGGKAYNEQFF	-	-	TRBV4-1	16	TRBJ2-1
TGTGCCAGCAACCAGGATAGGGGCAATGAAAAACTGTTTTTT	CASNQDRGNEKLFF	-	-	TRBV2	14	TRBJ1-4
TGTGCCAGTAGACTAGCGGGCACAGATACGCAGTATTTT	CASRLAGTDTQYF	TRBD2	-	TRBV19	13	TRBJ2-3
TGTGCCAGCAGTGAATGGGGACAGGGCGGTGGCTACGAGCAGTACTTC	CASSEWGQGGGYEQYF	TRBD1	few	TRBV6-1	16	TRBJ2-7
TGTGCCTGGAGTGTTGGCGGGGGGGCGGGGACAGATACGCAGTATTTT	CAWSVGGGAGTDTQYF	TRBD2	-	TRBV30	16	TRBJ2-3
TGTGCCAGCAGCGTAGGTAGCGGGGGGACTCAAGAGACCCAGTACTTC	CASSVGSGGTQETQYF	TRBD2	-	TRBV9	16	TRBJ2-5
TGTGCCAGCAGTGGGCGGGACAGGCGGACTTACGAGCAGTACTTC	CASSGRDRRTYEQYF	TRBD1	-	TRBV6-1	15	TRBJ2-7
TGTGCCAGCAGTTCGGGTTGGGACACCGGGGAGCTGTTTTTT	CASSSGWDTGELFF	-	-	TRBV6-5	14	TRBJ2-2
TGTGCCAGCAGTTTACCTACAGGGGGATTATCTCGGGAGCAGTACTTC	CASSLPTGGLSREQYF	TRBD1	-	TRBV28	16	TRBJ2-7
TGTGCCAGCAGAAAACCGGGACAGGCTCTATACGAGCAGTACTTC	CASRKPGQALYEQYF	TRBD1	-	TRBV27	15	TRBJ2-7
TGTGCCAGCAGTGATAGGGGACAGGGTAGCACAGATACGCAGTATTTT	CASSDRGQGSTDTQYF	TRBD1	-	TRBV25-1	16	TRBJ2-3
TGTGCCAGCAGCTTAGAATCGGGGGAGTTCTACGAGCAGTACTTC	CASSLESGEFYEQYF	-	-	TRBV11-2	15	TRBJ2-7
TGTGCCAGCAGCTCCCCTTGGGGCGGCTACACCTTC	CASSSPWGGYTF	-	-	TRBV11-2	12	TRBJ1-2
TGTGCCAGCAGCTTGGCGTGGGGAGGGCCTGGCATTCAGTACTTC	CASSLAWGGPGIQYF	TRBD2	-	TRBV5-8	15	TRBJ2-4
TGTGCCAGCAGCTTAGGGAGATATGAAAAACTGTTTTTT	CASSLGRYEKLFF	-	-	TRBV11-2	13	TRBJ1-4
TGTGCCAGCAGTGAAAGTGCGGCAGGGACACATGAGCAGTTCTTC	CASSESAAGTHEQFF	-	-	TRBV25-1	15	TRBJ2-1
TGTGCCAGCAGTTTTTATCGCGGGAGTCCAGATACGCAGTATTTT	CASSFYRGSPDTQYF	TRBD2	-	TRBV6-1	15	TRBJ2-3
TGCGCCAGCAGCTCGCGGGCGGGGGGCCTCGCGGGAGGAGGCAATGAGCAGTTCTTC	CASSSRAGGLAGGGNEQFF	TRBD2	-	TRBV5-1	19	TRBJ2-1
TGCGCCAGCAGCCAAGGGACTAGCGCCTACAATGAGCAGTTCTTC	CASSQGTSAYNEQFF	TRBD2	-	TRBV4-3	15	TRBJ2-1
TGTGCCAGCAGCCTCCGATTACGGACAGGGGGGTCCTATGGCTACACCTTC	CASSLRLRTGGSYGYTF	TRBD1	-	TRBV9	17	TRBJ1-2
TGTGCCACCGCACAGGGGAACACTGAAGCTTTCTTT	CATAQGNTEAFF	-	-	TRBV19	12	TRBJ1-1
TGCGCCAGGGGGACCACAGGGGGCCGCCTGAACACTGAAGCTTTCTTT	CARGTTGGRLNTEAFF	TRBD1	-	TRBV10-1	16	TRBJ1-1
TGTGCTAGTGCCCTGGGACTAGTCAGCACAGATACGCAGTATTTT	CASALGLVSTDTQYF	TRBD2	-	TRBV12-5	15	TRBJ2-3